This T cell receptor (beta chain) comes out of a study of shared clonotypes between healthy human individuals. Study-wide points: The study generally estimated greater richness for naive than memory subsets. Four donors shared about 4.5% of their naive CD4 clonotypes.

Trimming pared 1 base from V and 4 bases from J, leaving 11 bases between. Germline CDR1 is SGHKS and CDR2 is YYEKEE (reference sequence). This CDR3 comprises 15 residues. Comments on this clone: The target antigen is unknown.

TCRdb's table, derived via immunoSEQ multiplex PCR, lists solely in-frame clones and lacks some. The sample has about 1.1 million clones, approximately 75% seen once; the top ten hold 0.7% to 0.95%. Sample: memory CD4+ T cells from PBMCs. This sample's subset: CD45RA-negative fraction. The origin of this receptor is a young man in good health. Some clones in this sample may be carry-over from other donors' samples. This chain links TRBV5-5 with TRBJ2-2; tentative D call: TRBD2 (5 bases). The CDR3 protein is CASSLIASSTGELFF. The CDR3 coding sequence is TGTGCCAGCAGCTTGATCGCTAGCTCCACCGGGGAGCTGTTTTTT.